Listed below are T cell receptor beta chains from one sample, sequenced in a study of blood T cell repertoires in COVID-19. The table came from immunoSEQ multiplex PCR; TCRdb's copy has only in-frame clones and leaves some out. The sample holds approximately 190,000 clones; 70% to 90% are singletons and the top ten take less than 7.5%. Sequences were obtained from peripheral blood. The receptors shown here come from a woman in her 40s who had recovered from COVID-19. Each CDR3 is given with its conserved first and last residue. A D gene is named only where the DNA matches it firmly. Clone size is given for some rows only: seen once, a few or many times, or a class if the clone is expanded.

d_gene: .; v_gene: TRBV7-6; abundance: .; j_gene: TRBJ2-7; CDR3nt: TGTGCCAGCAGCTTAGTTGCGGCGGGCGGCCCGGACGAGCAGTACTTC; CDR3aa: CASSLVAAGGPDEQYF
d_gene: TRBD1; v_gene: TRBV19; abundance: .; j_gene: TRBJ1-5; CDR3nt: TGTGCCAGTACCCTGACAGGGGGGGACAATCAGCCCCAGCATTTT; CDR3aa: CASTLTGGDNQPQHF
d_gene: .; v_gene: TRBV12-3/TRBV12-4; abundance: .; j_gene: TRBJ1-1; CDR3nt: TGTGCCAGCAGGCTGGACAGGAACACTGAAGCTTTCTTT; CDR3aa: CASRLDRNTEAFF
d_gene: TRBD2; v_gene: TRBV19; abundance: .; j_gene: TRBJ2-1; CDR3nt: TGTGCCAGTAGTACCAGCGGGAGGGGCTCCTACAATGAGCAGTTCTTC; CDR3aa: CASSTSGRGSYNEQFF
d_gene: .; v_gene: TRBV6-1; abundance: .; j_gene: TRBJ1-3; CDR3nt: TGTGCCAGCAGTGAAGCCCGGGCGGGGAGTAAGACCATATATTTT; CDR3aa: CASSEARAGSKTIYF
d_gene: TRBD1; v_gene: TRBV6-2/TRBV6-3; abundance: .; j_gene: TRBJ1-5; CDR3nt: TGTGCCAGCAGTTGGGGACAGCCTAATAGCAATCAGCCCCAGCATTTT; CDR3aa: CASSWGQPNSNQPQHF
d_gene: .; v_gene: TRBV15; abundance: once; j_gene: TRBJ1-5; CDR3nt: TGTGCCACCAGCCGGCCCGCGGGCAATCAGCCCCAGCATTTT; CDR3aa: CATSRPAGNQPQHF
d_gene: .; v_gene: TRBV19; abundance: .; j_gene: TRBJ2-1; CDR3nt: TGTGCCAGTAGTATAGGTACAAGGGGCTCCTACAATGAGCAGTTCTTC; CDR3aa: CASSIGTRGSYNEQFF
d_gene: .; v_gene: TRBV7-5; abundance: .; j_gene: TRBJ2-1; CDR3nt: TGTGCCAGAAGCTTAGAGTTTACGGGAGGCTTGTTGGGAGACTCCTACAATGAGCAGTTCTTC; CDR3aa: CARSLEFTGGLLGDSYNEQFF
d_gene: TRBD2; v_gene: TRBV12-3/TRBV12-4; abundance: .; j_gene: TRBJ2-7; CDR3nt: TGTGCCAGCAGTGCTAGCGGATGGGGCGAGCAGTACTTC; CDR3aa: CASSASGWGEQYF
d_gene: .; v_gene: TRBV18; abundance: few; j_gene: TRBJ1-1; CDR3nt: TGTGCCAGCTCACCATTGCGGCAGGGCACTGAAGCTTTCTTT; CDR3aa: CASSPLRQGTEAFF
d_gene: .; v_gene: TRBV28; abundance: .; j_gene: TRBJ1-4; CDR3nt: TGTGCCAGCACTTCCGGGGATGCAACTAATGAAAAACTGTTTTTT; CDR3aa: CASTSGDATNEKLFF
d_gene: .; v_gene: TRBV6-5; abundance: .; j_gene: TRBJ1-6; CDR3nt: TGTGCCAGCAGTTACACCGGTAGGGGGAAGAATTCACCCCTCCACTTT; CDR3aa: CASSYTGRGKNSPLHF
d_gene: .; v_gene: TRBV27; abundance: once; j_gene: TRBJ2-1; CDR3nt: TGTGCCAGCAGTTTGCTCCGGTCAAGTGAGCAGTTCTTC; CDR3aa: CASSLLRSSEQFF
d_gene: TRBD2; v_gene: TRBV5-1; abundance: .; j_gene: TRBJ2-7; CDR3nt: TGCGCCAGCAGCGATCTAGCGGCGGGGGAGCAGTACTTC; CDR3aa: CASSDLAAGEQYF
d_gene: TRBD2; v_gene: TRBV15; abundance: .; j_gene: TRBJ2-3; CDR3nt: TGTGCCACCAGCGCACCGGGACTAGCGTGGGATACGCAGTATTTT; CDR3aa: CATSAPGLAWDTQYF
d_gene: TRBD1; v_gene: TRBV28; abundance: .; j_gene: TRBJ1-1; CDR3nt: TGTGCCAGCAGTTCGACAGGGCAGCCTGAAGCTTTCTTT; CDR3aa: CASSSTGQPEAFF
d_gene: .; v_gene: TRBV3-1/TRBV3-2; abundance: .; j_gene: TRBJ2-2; CDR3nt: TGTGCCAGCAGCCAAGATTCCCCCGTGGGGCCGAGCACCGGGGAGCTGTTTTTT; CDR3aa: CASSQDSPVGPSTGELFF